Shown below are 26 T cell receptor beta chains from a single sample sequenced in a study of early T cells in non-severe SARS-CoV-2 infection. TCRdb passed the 5' RACE reads through MiXCR, listing each CDR3 protein once. The sample consists of tens of thousands of distinct CDR3 sequences, about 6.1% of them appearing once. Specimen: whole blood, collected at baseline. The source is an adult who was a healthcare worker with PCR-confirmed SARS-CoV-2 infection or an uninfected control (not recorded which).

The sample holds many counts of this clonotype. V and J are TRBV5-4 and TRBJ2-1; weak D call: TRBD1 (6 bases). The V end lost 3 bases, the J end lost 12 bases, and 16 bases lay between the germline ends. The CDR3 sequence is 13 residues long. Looked up from germline, CDR1 is SGHNT and CDR2 is YYREEE (reference sequence). CDR3 sequence: CASSSDRTGGQFF. CDR3 DNA: TGTGCCAGCAGCTCTGACAGGACTGGGGGGCAGTTCTTC.

This clonotype was picked up a small number of times. The chain links TRBV7-2 to TRBJ2-5, with 9 bases matching TRBD2. The germline V gene encodes CDR1 SGHTA and CDR2 FQGNSA. This CDR3 has 14 residues. With V trimmed by 5 bases and J by 3 bases, 4 bases remained unmatched. CDR3 loop: CASSPGLAKETQYF. CDR3 coding DNA: TGTGCCAGCAGCCCGGGACTAGCCAAAGAGACCCAGTACTTC.

In this sample, this clonotype turned up many times. This chain connects TRBV5-6 to TRBJ2-7; tentatively, D is TRBD1 (6 bases). The CDR3 covers 13 residues. Per the germline V gene, CDR1 is SGHDT and CDR2 is YYEEEE. V lost 4 bases, J lost 3 bases, and 11 bases lay in between. The CDR3 loop reads CASSPTDSYEQYF. CDR3 nucleotide sequence: TGTGCCAGCAGCCCAACGGACAGCTACGAGCAGTACTTC.

This clonotype was seen a few times. The V call is TRBV27, the J call TRBJ2-6, with D hard to call. Trimming took 5 bases from V and 2 from J, leaving 10 bases between them. This CDR3 spans 15 amino acids. In germline, CDR1 is MNHEY, CDR2 SMNVEV (reference sequence). In DNA, the CDR3 is TGTGCCAGCAGTCCCTTGGTTACTGGGGCCAACGTCCTGACTTTC. This translates into CASSPLVTGANVLTF.

The chain employs TRBV6-6 and TRBJ1-3; no firm D call. The CDR3 loop spans 15 amino acids. Trimming shortened V by 6 bases and J by 2 bases, and 14 bases separated the two germline ends. Germline CDR1 MNHNY, CDR2 SVGAGI (reference sequence). CDR3 sequence reads: CASSFDWPPGNTIYF. The CDR3, as DNA: TGTGCCAGCAGCTTCGATTGGCCGCCTGGAAACACCATATATTTT.

This clonotype was detected ten times or more. The chain employs TRBV20-1 and TRBJ1-1, with 7 bases that match TRBD1. The CDR3 is made up of 14 amino acids. Germline CDR1 and CDR2: DFQATT and SNEGSKA (reference sequence). Unmatched junction bases numbered 8, after V lost 2 bases and J lost 5 bases. The CDR3 here is CSARRGQGWTEAFF. For the CDR3, the DNA is TGCAGTGCTAGAAGGGGGCAGGGCTGGACTGAAGCTTTCTTT.

This clonotype was counted only a few times. The chain joins TRBV28 to TRBJ2-1; 8 bases match TRBD2. The CDR3 covers 15 residues. Germline V gene sequence: CDR1 MDHEN, CDR2 SYDVKM. The trim removed 3 bases at V and 3 bases at J, leaving 4 bases unmatched. The CDR3 loop is CASSFGGGHYNEQFF. The CDR3 DNA follows: TGTGCCAGCAGTTTCGGGGGGGGCCACTACAATGAGCAGTTCTTC.

There are many counts of this clonotype. The chain has TRBV7-2 and TRBJ2-7; 9 bases map to TRBD1. Germline V gives CDR1 SGHTA, CDR2 FQGNSA. This CDR3 is built from 13 residues. Trimming cost V 4 bases and J 7 bases; bases outside gene matches: 5. The CDR3 reads CASSSGQGLEQYF. For the CDR3, the DNA is TGTGCCAGCAGCTCGGGACAGGGCCTGGAGCAGTACTTC.

This chain uses TRBV13 with TRBJ2-7, with D possibly TRBD1 on 6 matching bases. The CDR3 runs 16 residues. Germline CDR1 is PRHDT and CDR2 is FYEKMQ (reference sequence). V lost 2 bases to trimming and J lost 0 bases, with 14 bases between them. The CDR3 sequence is CASSLSPRGSSYEQYF. The CDR3 nucleotides read TGTGCCAGCAGCTTAAGTCCCAGGGGAAGCTCCTACGAGCAGTACTTC.

The V call is TRBV20-1, the J call TRBJ2-3; 13 bases align to TRBD2. Losses at the gene ends were 8 bases for V and 0 bases for J; bases not matched to a gene: 8. The V gene's germline CDR1 is DFQATT and CDR2 SNEGSKA (reference sequence). The CDR3 totals 16 residues. The CDR3, as DNA: TGCAGTACCGGGACTAGCGGGGTTATAAGCACAGATACGCAGTATTTT. Translation gives CSTGTSGVISTDTQYF.

In this sample, this clonotype turned up many times. The chain has TRBV28 and TRBJ2-3, with unresolved D. Trimming took off 5 bases at V and 5 bases at J, with 11 bases between the two ends. Germline V CDR1 and CDR2: MDHEN, SYDVKM. The CDR3 has 13 amino acids. The CDR3 nucleotides are TGTGCCAGCAGTCCCCGGCCGCGAGATACGCAGTATTTT. Protein sequence: CASSPRPRDTQYF.

The table lists this clonotype with a few counts. The chain has TRBV7-9 and TRBJ2-1, with D possibly being TRBD2 (5 bases). Germline V CDR1 and CDR2: SEHNR, FQNEAQ (reference sequence). The CDR3 has 15 amino acids. Trimming cost V 3 bases and J 0 bases, with 9 bases left between them. The CDR3, as DNA: TGTGCCAGCAGCTTTGTAGGGAGCTCCTACAATGAGCAGTTCTTC. Encoded protein: CASSFVGSSYNEQFF.

Ten or more counts support this clonotype. The chain couples TRBV7-9 to TRBJ1-6; 9 bases are a match to TRBD1. With V trimmed by 1 base and J by 9 bases, 7 bases remained unmatched. The germline gives CDR1 SEHNR, CDR2 FQNEAQ (reference sequence). This CDR3 has 16 residues. The CDR3 reads CASSLEGQGLGSPLHF. The CDR3 DNA follows: TGTGCCAGCAGCTTAGAAGGACAGGGGCTCGGTTCACCCCTCCACTTT.

The table lists this clonotype with many counts. This chain joins TRBV10-3 and TRBJ2-7; possible D gene TRBD1, 6 bases. CDR1 is ENHRY, CDR2 SYGVKD, per germline. The V and J ends lost 4 bases and 3 bases respectively, with 10 bases between them. This CDR3 contains 13 residues. Here the CDR3 reads CAISAGQLYEQYF. CDR3 coding DNA: TGTGCCATCAGTGCGGGACAACTCTACGAGCAGTACTTC.

This clonotype was counted many times. This rearrangement joins TRBV2 to TRBJ2-7; tentative D call: TRBD1 (6 bases). This CDR3 has 12 residues. Germline lookup yields CDR1 SNHLY and CDR2 FYNNEI. Trimming cost V 7 bases and J 5 bases, with 12 bases left between them. The CDR3 region is CASMDRMHEQYF. The CDR3 DNA sequence: TGTGCCAGCATGGACAGAATGCACGAGCAGTACTTC.

The table lists this clonotype with many counts. The chain has TRBV28 and TRBJ2-7; D ambiguous. V gave up 3 bases and J gave up 0 bases, with 18 bases separating them. The germline gives CDR1 MDHEN, CDR2 SYDVKM. This CDR3 spans 17 amino acids. The CDR3 DNA follows: TGTGCCAGCAGTTTCCCCCCCGTCTTAAGACCCTCCTACGAGCAGTACTTC. Amino acid sequence: CASSFPPVLRPSYEQYF.

This chain connects TRBV20-1 to TRBJ1-4; D unresolved. The V gene's germline CDR1 is DFQATT and CDR2 SNEGSKA (reference sequence). V lost 1 base, J lost 1 base, and 13 bases lay in between. CDR3 length equals 16 residues. CDR3 DNA: TGCAGTGCTAGAGTGGCGAGCGGGGAAACTAATGAAAAACTGTTTTTT. As protein: CSARVASGETNEKLFF.

This clonotype was counted only a few times. The chain has TRBV20-1 and TRBJ1-1; D is unclear. The germline CDR1 and CDR2 sequences are DFQATT and SNEGSKA (reference sequence). CDR3 length: 15 residues. V dropped 3 bases and J dropped 0 bases, with 14 bases sitting between them. As DNA, the CDR3 is TGCAGTGCTAGCTCTCCCCGCGATATGAACACTGAAGCTTTCTTT. This gives the protein CSASSPRDMNTEAFF.

This clonotype came up many times. This sequence joins TRBV6-6 and TRBJ2-3, with D perhaps matching TRBD1 (6 bases). CDR1 MNHNY and CDR2 SVGAGI come from the germline V gene (reference sequence). V was cut by 2 bases and J by 2 bases, with 11 bases left in between. The CDR3 has 15 residues. This chain's CDR3 is CASSYGDTYTDTQYF. The DNA of the CDR3 is TGTGCCAGCAGTTACGGGGACACTTACACAGATACGCAGTATTTT.

This clonotype occurred a few times. The CDR3 bases are TGTGCCAGCAGTTACTCAGTTATTCGCGCTGAAGCTTTCTTT. Translated, it gives CASSYSVIRAEAFF. V usage is TRBV6-2 or TRBV6-3 and J usage is TRBJ1-1; no clear D. CDR1 and CDR2 (germline): MNHEY, SVGEGT. This CDR3 has 14 amino acids. Trimming cost V 0 bases and J 6 bases, with 11 bases left between them.

The chain employs TRBV13 and TRBJ1-1; 11 positions agree with TRBD1. The CDR3 consists of 16 residues. V was clipped by 3 bases and J by 6 bases; unmatched bases: 9. Germline CDR1 PRHDT, CDR2 FYEKMQ (reference sequence). The CDR3: CASSFAGTGGIPEAFF. The CDR3 DNA reads TGTGCCAGCAGCTTCGCCGGGACAGGGGGAATCCCTGAAGCTTTCTTT.

The rearrangement joins TRBV30 to TRBJ1-4, with D possibly TRBD1 on 5 matching bases. Trimming took off 4 bases at V and 8 bases at J, with 14 bases between the two ends. The CDR3 covers 13 residues. The germline V gene encodes CDR1 GTSNPN and CDR2 SVGIG (reference sequence). CDR3 coding DNA: TGTGCCTGGAACCGACAGACTACCGAAAAACTGTTTTTT. This sequence encodes CAWNRQTTEKLFF. The complete variable domain, with remaining parts taken from reference TRBV30 and TRBJ1-4, reads SQTIHQWPATLVQPVGSPLSLECTVEGTSNPNLYWYRQAAGRGLQLLFYSVGIGQISSEVPQNLSASRPQDRQFILSSKKLLLSDSGFYLCAWNRQTTEKLFFGSGTQLSVL.

The V gene is TRBV7-9, the J gene TRBJ2-1; D is uncertain. This CDR3 contains 12 residues. CDR1 SEHNR and CDR2 FQNEAQ come from the germline V gene (reference sequence). Trimming took 4 bases from V and 5 from J, leaving 6 bases between them. The CDR3 DNA sequence: TGTGCCAGCAGCTACCCAGACAATGAGCAGTTCTTC. Its protein product is CASSYPDNEQFF. Full variable domain (missing parts from reference TRBV7-9 and TRBJ2-1): DTGVSQNPRHKITKRGQNVTFRCDPISEHNRLYWYRQTLGQGPEFLTYFQNEAQLEKSRLLSDRFSAERPKGSFSTLEIQRTEQGDSAMYLCASSYPDNEQFFGPGTRLTVL.

This clonotype was seen repeatedly, ten times or more. The rearrangement uses TRBV19 and TRBJ1-2; 8 bases line up with TRBD1. Germline CDR1 is LNHDA and CDR2 is SQIVND (reference sequence). Trimming took 3 bases from V and 2 from J; bases not matched to a gene: 14. The CDR3 extends over 18 amino acids. CDR3 sequence reads: CASSILFGTGPTNYGYTF. DNA for the CDR3: TGTGCCAGTAGTATTTTGTTCGGGACAGGTCCAACCAACTATGGCTACACCTTC.

This clonotype has more than one count but fewer than ten. The chain links TRBV7-9 to TRBJ2-7, with TRBD2 as a possible D gene (5 bases). The CDR3 is 15 residues long. Germline loops: CDR1 SEHNR, CDR2 FQNEAQ (reference sequence). Trimming stripped 3 bases from V and 6 bases from J, with 18 bases between. This CDR3 is CASSFEGGGRREQYF. CDR3 DNA: TGTGCCAGCAGCTTTGAGGGTGGAGGTCGGCGCGAGCAGTACTTC.

This clonotype has a handful of counts. The chain has TRBV20-1 and TRBJ2-7; D gene ambiguous. The CDR3 contains 13 residues. Per germline, CDR1 DFQATT and CDR2 SNEGSKA (reference sequence). The V and J ends lost 5 bases and 2 bases respectively, with 13 bases between them. As DNA, the CDR3 is TGCAGTGCTCAGCAGGCTCGAACCTACGAGCAGTACTTC. It is translated as CSAQQARTYEQYF.